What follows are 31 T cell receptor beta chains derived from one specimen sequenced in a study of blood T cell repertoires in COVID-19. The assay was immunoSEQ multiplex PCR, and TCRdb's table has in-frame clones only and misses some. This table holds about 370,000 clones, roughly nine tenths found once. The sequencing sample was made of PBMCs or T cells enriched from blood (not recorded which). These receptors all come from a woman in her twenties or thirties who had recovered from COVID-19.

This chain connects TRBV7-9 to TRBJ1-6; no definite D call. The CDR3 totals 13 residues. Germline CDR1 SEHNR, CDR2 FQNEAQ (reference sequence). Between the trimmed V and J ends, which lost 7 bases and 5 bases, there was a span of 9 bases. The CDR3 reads CASTDGDNSPLHF. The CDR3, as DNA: TGTGCCAGCACGGACGGAGATAATTCACCCCTCCACTTT.

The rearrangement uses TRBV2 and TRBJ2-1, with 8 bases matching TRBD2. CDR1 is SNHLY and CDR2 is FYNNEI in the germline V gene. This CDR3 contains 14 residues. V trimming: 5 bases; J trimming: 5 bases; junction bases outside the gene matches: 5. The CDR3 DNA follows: TGTGCCAGCAGTCCTCTAGCGGGCCACAATGAGCAGTTCTTC. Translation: CASSPLAGHNEQFF.

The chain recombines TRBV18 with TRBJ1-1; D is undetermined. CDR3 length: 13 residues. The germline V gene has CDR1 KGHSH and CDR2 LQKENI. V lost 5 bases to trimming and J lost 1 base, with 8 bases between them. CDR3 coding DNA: TGTGCCAGCTCAAGTGAGCAGAACACTGAAGCTTTCTTT. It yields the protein CASSSEQNTEAFF.

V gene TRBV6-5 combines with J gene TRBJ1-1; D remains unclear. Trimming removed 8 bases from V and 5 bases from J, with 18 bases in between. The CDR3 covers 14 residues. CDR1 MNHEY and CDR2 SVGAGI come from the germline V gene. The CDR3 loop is CASWYLGQKTEAFF. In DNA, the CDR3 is TGTGCCAGCTGGTACCTTGGCCAAAAGACTGAAGCTTTCTTT.

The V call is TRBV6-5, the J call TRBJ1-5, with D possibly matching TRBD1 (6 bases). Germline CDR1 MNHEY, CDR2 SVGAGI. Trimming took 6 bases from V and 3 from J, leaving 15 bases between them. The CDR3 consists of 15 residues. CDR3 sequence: CASRSGQFTNQPQHF. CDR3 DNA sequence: TGTGCCAGCAGATCCGGACAGTTCACCAATCAGCCCCAGCATTTT.

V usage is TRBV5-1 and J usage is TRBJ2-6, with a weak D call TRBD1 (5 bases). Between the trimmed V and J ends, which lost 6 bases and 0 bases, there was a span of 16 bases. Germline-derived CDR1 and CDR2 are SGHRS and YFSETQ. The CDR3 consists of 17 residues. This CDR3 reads CASKKGHSNSGANVLTF. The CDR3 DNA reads TGCGCCAGCAAAAAAGGACACTCTAACTCTGGGGCCAACGTCCTGACTTTC.

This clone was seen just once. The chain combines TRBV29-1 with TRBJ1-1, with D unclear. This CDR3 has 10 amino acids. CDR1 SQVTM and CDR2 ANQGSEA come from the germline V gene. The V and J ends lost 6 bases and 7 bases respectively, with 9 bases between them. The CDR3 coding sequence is TGCAGCGTCACATCTGGTGAAGCTTTCTTT. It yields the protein CSVTSGEAFF.

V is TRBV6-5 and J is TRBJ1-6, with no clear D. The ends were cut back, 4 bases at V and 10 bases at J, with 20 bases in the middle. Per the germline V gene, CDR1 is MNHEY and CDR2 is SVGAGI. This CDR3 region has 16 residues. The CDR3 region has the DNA TGTGCCAGCAGTTTGCTAAGTTCTGGAGACCAATCACCCCTCCACTTT. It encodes CASSLLSSGDQSPLHF.

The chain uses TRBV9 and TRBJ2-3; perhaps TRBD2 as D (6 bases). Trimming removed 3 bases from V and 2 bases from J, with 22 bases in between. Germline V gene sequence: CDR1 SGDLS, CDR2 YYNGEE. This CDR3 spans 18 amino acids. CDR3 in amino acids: CASSGGVWNPGDTDTQYF. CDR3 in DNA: TGTGCCAGCAGCGGCGGGGTTTGGAATCCGGGGGACACAGATACGCAGTATTTT.

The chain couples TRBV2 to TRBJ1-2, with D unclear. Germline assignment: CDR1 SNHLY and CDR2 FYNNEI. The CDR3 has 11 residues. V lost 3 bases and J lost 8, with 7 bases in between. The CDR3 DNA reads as TGTGCCAGCAGTGAGCATCGGGGCTACACCTTC. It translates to CASSEHRGYTF.

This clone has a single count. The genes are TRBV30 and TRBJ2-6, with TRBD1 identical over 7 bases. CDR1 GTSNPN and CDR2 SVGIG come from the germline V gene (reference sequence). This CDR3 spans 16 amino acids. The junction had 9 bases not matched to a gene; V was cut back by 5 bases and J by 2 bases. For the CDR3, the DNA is TGTGCCTGGGGATTACCCAGGGGGACTGGGGCCAACGTCCTGACTTTC. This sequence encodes CAWGLPRGTGANVLTF.

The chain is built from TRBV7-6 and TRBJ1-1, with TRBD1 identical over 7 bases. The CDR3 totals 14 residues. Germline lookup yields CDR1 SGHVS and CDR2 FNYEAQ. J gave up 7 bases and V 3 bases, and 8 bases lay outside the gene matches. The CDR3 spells CASSFVAGTDEAFF. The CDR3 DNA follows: TGTGCCAGCAGCTTTGTAGCGGGGACAGATGAAGCTTTCTTT.

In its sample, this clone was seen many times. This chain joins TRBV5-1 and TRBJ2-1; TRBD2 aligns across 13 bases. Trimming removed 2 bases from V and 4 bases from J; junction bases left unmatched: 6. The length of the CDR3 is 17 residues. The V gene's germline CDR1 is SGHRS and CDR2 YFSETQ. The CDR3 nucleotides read TGCGCCAGCAGCTTAACTAGCGGGAGGGCCAGGTACAATGAGCAGTTCTTC. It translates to CASSLTSGRARYNEQFF.

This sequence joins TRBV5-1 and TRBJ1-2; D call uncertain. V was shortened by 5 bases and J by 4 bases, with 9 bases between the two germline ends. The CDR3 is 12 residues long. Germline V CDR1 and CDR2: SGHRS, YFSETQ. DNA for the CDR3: TGCGCCAGCAGTTACGACACCTATGGCTACACCTTC. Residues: CASSYDTYGYTF.

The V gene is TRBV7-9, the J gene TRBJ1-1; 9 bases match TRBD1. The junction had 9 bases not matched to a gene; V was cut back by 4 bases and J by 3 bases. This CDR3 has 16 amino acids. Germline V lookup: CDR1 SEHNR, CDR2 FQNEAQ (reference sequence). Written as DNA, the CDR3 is TGTGCCAGCAGCTCCGACAGGGGGTGGGGTGACACTGAAGCTTTCTTT. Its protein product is CASSSDRGWGDTEAFF.

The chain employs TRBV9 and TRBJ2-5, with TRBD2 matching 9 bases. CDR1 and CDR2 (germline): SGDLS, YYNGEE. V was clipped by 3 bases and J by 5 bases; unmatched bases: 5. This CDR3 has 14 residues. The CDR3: CASSANSGSETQYF. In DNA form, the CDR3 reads TGTGCCAGCAGCGCTAATAGCGGGAGCGAGACCCAGTACTTC.

The CDR3 DNA reads TGTGCCAGCAGCTTGGAATCAGGGCTTAACTATGGCTACACCTTC. Amino acids: CASSLESGLNYGYTF. The V call is TRBV5-6, the J call TRBJ1-2; TRBD1 is a possible D gene (5 bases). The CDR3 covers 15 residues. Looked up from germline, CDR1 is SGHDT and CDR2 is YYEEEE. Trimming took off 0 bases at V and 1 base at J, with 10 bases between the two ends.

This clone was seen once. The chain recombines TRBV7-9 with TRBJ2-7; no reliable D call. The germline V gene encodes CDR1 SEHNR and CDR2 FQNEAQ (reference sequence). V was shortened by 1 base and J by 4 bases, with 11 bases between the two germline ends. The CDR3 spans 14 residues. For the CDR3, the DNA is TGTGCCAGCAGCTTAGTGAATGGCGGTTACGAGCAGTACTTC. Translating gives CASSLVNGGYEQYF. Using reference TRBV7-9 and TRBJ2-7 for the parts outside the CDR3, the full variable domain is DTGVSQNPRHKITKRGQNVTFRCDPISEHNRLYWYRQTLGQGPEFLTYFQNEAQLEKSRLLSDRFSAERPKGSFSTLEIQRTEQGDSAMYLCASSLVNGGYEQYFGPGTRLTVT.

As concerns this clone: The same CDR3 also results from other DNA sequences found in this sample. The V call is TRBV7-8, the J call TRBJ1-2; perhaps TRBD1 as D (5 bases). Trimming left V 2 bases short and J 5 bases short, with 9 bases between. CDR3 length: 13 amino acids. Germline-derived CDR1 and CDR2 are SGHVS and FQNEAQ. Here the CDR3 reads CASSLRRGYGYTF. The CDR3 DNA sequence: TGTGCCAGCAGCTTAAGGAGGGGTTATGGCTACACCTTC.

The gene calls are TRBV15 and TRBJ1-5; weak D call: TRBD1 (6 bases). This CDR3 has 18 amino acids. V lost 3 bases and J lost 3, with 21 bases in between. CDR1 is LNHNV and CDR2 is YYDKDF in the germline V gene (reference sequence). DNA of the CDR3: TGTGCCACCAGCAGCACATTGGAGGCAGGGGCGTTCAATCAGCCCCAGCATTTT. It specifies CATSSTLEAGAFNQPQHF.

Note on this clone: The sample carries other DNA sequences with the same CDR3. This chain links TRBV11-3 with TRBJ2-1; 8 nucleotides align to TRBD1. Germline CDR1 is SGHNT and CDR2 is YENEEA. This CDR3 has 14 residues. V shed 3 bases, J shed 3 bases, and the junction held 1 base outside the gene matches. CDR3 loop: CASSLDRDYNEQFF. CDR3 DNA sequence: TGTGCCAGCAGCTTGGACAGGGACTACAATGAGCAGTTCTTC.

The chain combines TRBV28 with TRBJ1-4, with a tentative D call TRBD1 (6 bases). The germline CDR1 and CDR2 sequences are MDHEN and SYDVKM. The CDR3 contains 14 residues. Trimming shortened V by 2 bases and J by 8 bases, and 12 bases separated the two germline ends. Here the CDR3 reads CASSLAGAGEKLFF. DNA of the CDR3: TGTGCCAGCAGTTTAGCAGGGGCAGGGGAAAAACTGTTTTTT.

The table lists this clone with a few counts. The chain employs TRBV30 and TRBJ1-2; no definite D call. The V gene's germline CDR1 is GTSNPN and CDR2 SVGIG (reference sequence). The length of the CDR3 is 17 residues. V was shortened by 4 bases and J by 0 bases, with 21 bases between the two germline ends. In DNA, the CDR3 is TGTGCCTGGACCCGCGGCGCATCGCGCGTCTCTAACTATGGCTACACCTTC. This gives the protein CAWTRGASRVSNYGYTF. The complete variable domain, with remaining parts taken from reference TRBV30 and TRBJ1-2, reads SQTIHQWPATLVQPVGSPLSLECTVEGTSNPNLYWYRQAAGRGLQLLFYSVGIGQISSEVPQNLSASRPQDRQFILSSKKLLLSDSGFYLCAWTRGASRVSNYGYTFGSGTRLTVV.

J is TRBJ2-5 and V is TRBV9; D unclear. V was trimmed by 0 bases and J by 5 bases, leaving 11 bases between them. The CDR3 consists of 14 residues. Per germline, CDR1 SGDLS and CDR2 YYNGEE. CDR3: CASSVDEAPETQYF. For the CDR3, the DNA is TGTGCCAGCAGCGTAGACGAAGCGCCTGAGACCCAGTACTTC.

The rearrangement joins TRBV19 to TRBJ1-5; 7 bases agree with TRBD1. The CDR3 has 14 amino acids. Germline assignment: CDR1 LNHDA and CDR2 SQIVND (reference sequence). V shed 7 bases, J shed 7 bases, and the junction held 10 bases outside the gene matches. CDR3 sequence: CASKGQLRGQPQHF. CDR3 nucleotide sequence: TGTGCCAGTAAGGGACAGCTCAGGGGCCAGCCCCAGCATTTT. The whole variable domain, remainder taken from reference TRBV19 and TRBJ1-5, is DGGITQSPKYLFRKEGQNVTLSCEQNLNHDAMYWYRQDPGQGLRLIYYSQIVNDFQKGDIAEGYSVSREKKESFPLTVTSAQKNPTAFYLCASKGQLRGQPQHFGDGTRLSIL.

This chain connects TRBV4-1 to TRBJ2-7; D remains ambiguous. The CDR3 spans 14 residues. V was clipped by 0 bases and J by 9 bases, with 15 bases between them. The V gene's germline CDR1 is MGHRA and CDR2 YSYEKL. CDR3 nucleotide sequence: TGCGCCAGCAGCCAAGATCGCGTCTTTTCGGGGCAGTACTTC. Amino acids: CASSQDRVFSGQYF.

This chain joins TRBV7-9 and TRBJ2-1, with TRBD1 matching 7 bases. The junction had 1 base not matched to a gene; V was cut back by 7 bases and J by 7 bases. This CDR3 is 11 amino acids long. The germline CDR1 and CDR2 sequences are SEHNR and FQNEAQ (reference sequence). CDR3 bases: TGTGCCAGCAACAGGGGAAATGAGCAGTTCTTC. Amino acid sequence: CASNRGNEQFF.

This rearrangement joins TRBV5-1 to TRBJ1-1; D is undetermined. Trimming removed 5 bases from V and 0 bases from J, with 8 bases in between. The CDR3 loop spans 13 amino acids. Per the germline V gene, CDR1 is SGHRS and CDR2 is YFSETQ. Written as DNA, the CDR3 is TGCGCCAGCAGAATATCCCTGAACACTGAAGCTTTCTTT. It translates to CASRISLNTEAFF.

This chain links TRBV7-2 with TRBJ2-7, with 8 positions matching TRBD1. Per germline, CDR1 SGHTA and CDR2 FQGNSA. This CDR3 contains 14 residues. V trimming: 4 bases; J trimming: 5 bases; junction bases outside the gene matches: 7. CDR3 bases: TGTGCCAGCAGCTACCGGACAGGGCTTGACGAGCAGTACTTC. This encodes CASSYRTGLDEQYF.

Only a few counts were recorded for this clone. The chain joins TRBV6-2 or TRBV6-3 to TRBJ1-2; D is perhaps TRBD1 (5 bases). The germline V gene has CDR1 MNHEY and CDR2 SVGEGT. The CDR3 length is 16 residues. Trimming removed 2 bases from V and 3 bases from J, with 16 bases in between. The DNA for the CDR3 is TGTGCCAGCAGTTACCTAGGGGCCCTGGGTGACTATGGCTACACCTTC. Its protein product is CASSYLGALGDYGYTF.

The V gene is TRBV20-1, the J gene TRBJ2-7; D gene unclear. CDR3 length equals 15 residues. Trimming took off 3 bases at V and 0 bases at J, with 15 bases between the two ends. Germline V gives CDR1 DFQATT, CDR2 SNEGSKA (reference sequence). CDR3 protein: CSASWLTESSYEQYF. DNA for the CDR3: TGCAGTGCTAGTTGGCTCACGGAGAGCTCCTACGAGCAGTACTTC.